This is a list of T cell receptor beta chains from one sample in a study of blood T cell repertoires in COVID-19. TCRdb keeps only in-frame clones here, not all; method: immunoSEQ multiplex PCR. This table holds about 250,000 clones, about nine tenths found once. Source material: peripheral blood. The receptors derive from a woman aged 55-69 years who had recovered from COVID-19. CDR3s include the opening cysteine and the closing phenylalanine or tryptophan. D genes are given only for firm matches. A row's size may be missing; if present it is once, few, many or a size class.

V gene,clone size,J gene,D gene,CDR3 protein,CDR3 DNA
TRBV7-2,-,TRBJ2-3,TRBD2,CASSVGLETDTQYF,TGTGCCAGCAGCGTCGGACTAGAAACAGATACGCAGTATTTT
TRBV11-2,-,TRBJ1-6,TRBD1,CASSQRTGWSDSPLHF,TGTGCCAGCAGCCAGAGGACAGGGTGGTCGGATTCACCCCTCCACTTT
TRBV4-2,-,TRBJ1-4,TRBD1,CASNLEVQAGTDEKLFF,TGTGCCAGCAACCTAGAGGTCCAAGCCGGGACAGATGAAAAACTGTTTTTT
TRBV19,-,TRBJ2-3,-,CARTSRGCTDTQYF,TGTGCCAGGACCTCACGGGGGTGCACAGATACGCAGTATTTT
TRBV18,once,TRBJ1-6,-,CASSPDSNSPLHF,TGTGCCAGCTCACCCGACAGCAATTCACCCCTCCACTTT
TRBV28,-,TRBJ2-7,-,CASSLFLQGLDEQYF,TGTGCCAGCAGTTTATTTTTACAGGGTCTCGACGAGCAGTACTTC
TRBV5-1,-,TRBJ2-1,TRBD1,CASSAGTGAYNEQFF,TGCGCCAGCAGCGCAGGGACAGGGGCGTACAATGAGCAGTTCTTC
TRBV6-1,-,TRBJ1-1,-,CASSEVVRIMNTEAFF,TGTGCCAGCAGTGAAGTGGTCAGAATAATGAACACTGAAGCTTTCTTT
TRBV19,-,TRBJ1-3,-,CASSIDRIRGSGNTIYF,TGTGCCAGTAGTATAGATCGGATTAGGGGCTCTGGAAACACCATATATTTT
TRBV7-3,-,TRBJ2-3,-,CASSPGTDTQYF,TGTGCCAGCAGCCCCGGGACAGATACGCAGTATTTT
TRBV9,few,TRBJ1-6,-,CASSAGLRIEAESPLHF,TGTGCCAGCAGCGCCGGACTGCGGATTGAGGCGGAATCACCCCTCCACTTT
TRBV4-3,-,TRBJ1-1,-,CASSRSLSGVYEAFF,TGCGCCAGCAGCCGGAGCCTCAGCGGGGTTTATGAAGCTTTCTTT
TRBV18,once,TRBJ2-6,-,CASSQMVHTSGANVLTF,TGTGCCAGCTCACAAATGGTACACACATCTGGGGCCAACGTCCTGACTTTC
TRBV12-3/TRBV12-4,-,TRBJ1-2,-,CASSPGGAATF,TGTGCCAGCAGCCCCGGAGGGGCGGCCACCTTC
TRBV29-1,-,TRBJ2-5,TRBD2,CSVEQRGAQETQYF,TGCAGCGTTGAACAGCGGGGGGCCCAAGAGACCCAGTACTTC
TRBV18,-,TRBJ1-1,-,CASSPWQTYSGTEAFF,TGTGCCAGCTCACCCTGGCAGACTTACTCGGGCACTGAAGCTTTCTTT
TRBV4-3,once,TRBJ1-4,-,CASSHRQEKLFF,TGCGCCAGCAGCCATCGCCAGGAAAAACTGTTTTTT
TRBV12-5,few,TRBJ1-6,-,CASGLVPQGLKYNSPLHF,TGTGCTAGTGGTTTGGTACCTCAGGGGCTAAAATATAATTCACCCCTCCACTTT
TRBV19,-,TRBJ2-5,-,CASSPLGRGRQETQYF,TGTGCCAGTAGTCCCCTAGGGCGAGGGCGCCAAGAGACCCAGTACTTC
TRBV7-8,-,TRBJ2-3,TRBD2,CASSLDSGGAADTQYF,TGTGCCAGCAGCTTAGACAGCGGGGGGGCCGCAGATACGCAGTATTTT
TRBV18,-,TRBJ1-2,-,CASSPRQGNYTF,TGTGCCAGCTCACCACGTCAGGGAAACTACACCTTC
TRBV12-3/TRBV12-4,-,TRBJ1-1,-,CASSFDSNTEAFF,TGTGCCAGCAGTTTCGACAGTAACACTGAAGCTTTCTTT
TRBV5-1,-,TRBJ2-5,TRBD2,CASSLAPSGGAGETQYF,TGCGCCAGCAGCTTGGCGCCTAGCGGGGGGGCCGGGGAGACCCAGTACTTC
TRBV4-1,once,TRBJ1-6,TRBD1,CASSQEGDRAYNSPLHF,TGCGCCAGCAGCCAAGAAGGGGACAGGGCCTATAATTCACCCCTCCACTTT
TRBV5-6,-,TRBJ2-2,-,CASSLSGGRGTGELFF,TGTGCCAGCAGCTTGTCAGGGGGGCGGGGCACCGGGGAGCTGTTTTTT
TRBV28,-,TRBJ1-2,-,CASSLSTNLGRGIYGYTF,TGTGCCAGCAGTTTATCCACAAATCTAGGAAGGGGCATCTATGGCTACACCTTC
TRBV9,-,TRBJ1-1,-,CASSVAGGFTEAFF,TGTGCCAGCAGCGTAGCGGGGGGGTTCACTGAAGCTTTCTTT
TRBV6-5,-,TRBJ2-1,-,CASSRNEQFF,TGTGCCAGCAGCCGGAATGAGCAGTTCTTC
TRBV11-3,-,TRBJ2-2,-,CASSPGTGWTGELFF,TGTGCCAGCAGCCCCGGAACAGGTTGGACCGGGGAGCTGTTTTTT